Listed below are T cell receptor beta chains from one sample, sequenced in a study of response to subunit inactivated influenza vaccine. TCRdb processed the RT-PCR reads anew with MiXCR; each CDR3 protein has one entry. This sample yields approximately 730,000 distinct CDR3 sequences, of which more than 11% are seen a single time; around 6.5% belongs to the top ten. The specimen was PBMCs from blood, collected less than 15 days before vaccination. Source of these receptors: a man in his fifties or sixties who received an inactivated influenza vaccine. Both conserved end residues are part of each CDR3. Each record gives: clone size, D gene, V gene, J gene, CDR3 protein, CDR3 DNA. The D gene is left open where the match is weak. Rows give clone size only sometimes, using once, few, many, or a class for an expanded clone.

>-|TRBD1|TRBV15|TRBJ2-3
CATSRAPGGPGDTQYF
TGTGCCACCAGCAGAGCCCCAGGGGGCCCCGGGGATACGCAGTATTTT
>many|-|TRBV7-9|TRBJ2-5
CASSLVGHRETQYF
TGTGCCAGCAGCTTAGTTGGCCATCGAGAGACCCAGTACTTC
>few|-|TRBV10-3|TRBJ1-1
CAIGMNTEAFF
TGTGCCATCGGGATGAACACTGAAGCTTTCTTT
>few|TRBD1|TRBV7-2|TRBJ1-2
CASSLGQGLGGYGYTF
TGTGCCAGCAGCTTGGGACAGGGACTAGGGGGTTATGGCTACACCTTC
>-|-|TRBV5-8|TRBJ2-3
CASSWPWVSSGADTQYF
TGTGCCAGCAGCTGGCCTTGGGTTAGTAGCGGCGCAGATACGCAGTATTTT
>many|TRBD2|TRBV6-1|TRBJ2-2
CASSSGLAENTGELFF
TGTGCCAGCAGCTCAGGACTAGCGGAGAACACCGGGGAGCTGTTTTTT
>many|-|TRBV5-8|TRBJ2-2
CASSLEARAFSNTGELFF
TGTGCCAGCAGCTTGGAGGCCAGGGCGTTCTCGAACACCGGGGAGCTGTTTTTT
>few|-|TRBV29-1|TRBJ1-1
CSVVESPEAFF
TGCAGCGTTGTCGAGTCGCCTGAAGCTTTCTTT
>-|TRBD1|TRBV4-2|TRBJ2-7
CASSQDTGTGFYEQYF
TGTGCCAGCAGCCAAGACACCGGGACAGGGTTCTACGAGCAGTACTTC
>few|-|TRBV6-2/TRBV6-3|TRBJ2-2
CASSPRRGTGELFF
TGTGCCAGCAGCCCCCGTCGGGGCACCGGGGAGCTGTTTTTT
>-|-|TRBV7-2|TRBJ2-5
CASSTRLVSETQYF
TGTGCCAGCAGCACCAGACTAGTCTCGGAGACCCAGTACTTC
>-|TRBD2|TRBV10-3|TRBJ2-1
CAISESGLAQGNEQFF
TGTGCCATCAGTGAGTCCGGACTAGCGCAAGGGAATGAGCAGTTCTTC
>few|-|TRBV6-2/TRBV6-3|TRBJ2-7
CASSYPDYGVISYEQYF
TGTGCCAGCAGTTACCCCGACTACGGAGTAATCTCCTACGAGCAGTACTTC
>-|-|TRBV2|TRBJ2-6
CASRLRLLARGEMRGANVLTF
TGTGCCAGCAGACTTCGTCTTCTGGCCAGGGGGGAAATGAGAGGGGCCAACGTCCTGACTTTC
>once|TRBD2|TRBV4-1|TRBJ2-7
CASSQPTAGVYEQYF
TGCGCCAGCAGCCAACCCACGGCGGGGGTCTACGAGCAGTACTTC
>-|TRBD2|TRBV19|TRBJ2-1
CASNLAGGEQFF
TGTGCCAGTAACCTAGCGGGAGGAGAGCAGTTCTTC
>-|-|TRBV6-1|TRBJ2-2
CASSTTRVLNTGELFF
TGTGCCAGCAGTACGACTCGGGTATTAAACACCGGGGAGCTGTTTTTT
>-|TRBD2|TRBV2|TRBJ2-1
CATKSGSGVLDEQFF
TGTGCCACCAAGTCGGGTAGCGGGGTCTTGGATGAGCAGTTCTTC
>few|-|TRBV9|TRBJ2-7
CASSVDGAPYEQYF
TGTGCCAGCAGCGTAGACGGGGCACCCTACGAGCAGTACTTC
>-|TRBD1|TRBV30|TRBJ2-1
CAWTPTGGEYNEQFF
TGTGCCTGGACCCCGACAGGGGGAGAATACAATGAGCAGTTCTTC
>few|-|TRBV5-6|TRBJ2-3
CASSLTGILSDTQYF
TGTGCCAGCAGCTTGACAGGTATTCTTTCAGATACGCAGTATTTT
>many|TRBD2|TRBV5-1|TRBJ2-5
CASSLTAGGQETQYF
TGCGCCAGCAGCTTGACAGCGGGGGGACAAGAGACCCAGTACTTC
>-|TRBD2|TRBV29-1|TRBJ2-2
CSVVPSGSHGGELFF
TGCAGCGTTGTTCCTAGCGGGAGTCATGGCGGGGAGCTGTTTTTT
>-|TRBD2|TRBV4-3|TRBJ2-2
CASSRELAPNTGELFF
TGCGCCAGCAGCCGAGAACTAGCGCCGAACACCGGGGAGCTGTTTTTT
>few|TRBD1|TRBV5-1|TRBJ2-2
CASSGGQAGELFF
TGCGCCAGCAGCGGAGGACAGGCCGGGGAGCTGTTTTTT
>-|TRBD2|TRBV7-9|TRBJ2-7
CASSSRTSGSPYEQYF
TGTGCCAGCAGCTCCCGGACTAGCGGGAGCCCCTACGAGCAGTACTTC
>few|-|TRBV20-1|TRBJ2-7
CSARWKNRRSYEQYF
TGCAGTGCTAGGTGGAAAAATCGCCGTTCCTACGAGCAGTACTTC
>-|-|TRBV6-5|TRBJ1-5
CASSYSEGGSNQPQHF
TGTGCCAGCAGTTACTCGGAGGGGGGGAGCAATCAGCCCCAGCATTTT
>-|-|TRBV20-1|TRBJ2-7
CSAKRTTYEQYF
TGCAGTGCTAAAAGGACCACCTACGAGCAGTACTTC
>-|-|TRBV19|TRBJ2-7
CASSSRAVGSYEQYF
TGTGCCAGTAGTTCCCGGGCCGTGGGATCCTACGAGCAGTACTTC
>few|-|TRBV5-1|TRBJ2-3
CASSLAGHSTDTQYF
TGCGCCAGCAGCTTGGCGGGCCATAGCACAGATACGCAGTATTTT
>many|-|TRBV29-1|TRBJ1-2
CSVEGGRAGYTF
TGCAGCGTTGAAGGGGGCAGGGCTGGCTACACCTTC
>-|-|TRBV28|TRBJ1-4
CAITEEKTEKLFF
TGTGCCATAACTGAAGAGAAGACGGAAAAACTGTTTTTT
>many|-|TRBV28|TRBJ1-6
CASSTRGSNSPLHF
TGTGCCAGCAGTACTAGGGGAAGTAATTCACCCCTCCACTTT
>-|-|TRBV29-1|TRBJ2-3
CSTLSDTQYF
TGCAGCACCCTTTCTGATACGCAGTATTTT
>-|TRBD1|TRBV6-2/TRBV6-3|TRBJ2-2
CASSYRGTGGAVTGELFF
TGTGCCAGCAGTTACCGGGGGACAGGGGGCGCGGTGACCGGGGAGCTGTTTTTT
>-|-|TRBV20-1|TRBJ2-2
CSARAGTHTGELFF
TGCAGTGCTAGGGCTGGGACTCACACCGGGGAGCTGTTTTTT
>few|-|TRBV7-2|TRBJ1-4
CASSSAGTVIEKLFF
TGTGCCAGCAGCTCAGCCGGGACGGTCATTGAAAAACTGTTTTTT
>-|TRBD2|TRBV7-6|TRBJ2-1
CASSTHRSTSGRAGEQFF
TGTGCCAGCAGTACTCACCGATCTACTAGCGGGAGGGCCGGTGAGCAGTTCTTC
>many|-|TRBV29-1|TRBJ1-1
CSAPRGTEAFF
TGCAGCGCTCCCAGGGGCACTGAAGCTTTCTTT
>few|-|TRBV10-3|TRBJ2-7
CAITPERRSYEQYF
TGTGCCATCACCCCTGAGCGGAGGTCCTACGAGCAGTACTTC
>-|-|TRBV19|TRBJ1-5
CASSIGGWIQEQPQHF
TGTGCCAGTAGTATAGGCGGTTGGATTCAAGAACAGCCCCAGCATTTT
>few|-|TRBV14|TRBJ1-1
CASSQDSPGAGANTEAFF
TGTGCCAGCAGCCAAGATTCTCCTGGGGCAGGGGCTAACACTGAAGCTTTCTTT
>few|-|TRBV4-3|TRBJ2-7
CASSTEDPYEQYF
TGCGCCAGCAGCACAGAAGACCCCTACGAGCAGTACTTC
>-|TRBD1|TRBV14|TRBJ2-7
CASSQDFRGSWYEQYF
TGTGCCAGCAGCCAAGACTTCAGGGGGTCATGGTACGAGCAGTACTTC
>few|TRBD2|TRBV20-1|TRBJ2-1
CSARDFRGSTYNEQFF
TGCAGTGCTAGAGATTTTCGCGGGAGTACCTACAATGAGCAGTTCTTC
>-|-|TRBV7-9|TRBJ2-1
CASSLEPGTNEQFF
TGTGCCAGCAGCTTGGAGCCGGGAACCAATGAGCAGTTCTTC
>few|TRBD1|TRBV20-1|TRBJ1-1
CSASQTSGTGTEAFF
TGCAGTGCTAGTCAAACCTCCGGGACAGGGACTGAAGCTTTCTTT
>few|-|TRBV4-3|TRBJ1-1
CASSQDLTAMNTEAFF
TGCGCCAGCAGCCAAGACTTGACAGCGATGAACACTGAAGCTTTCTTT
>-|TRBD1|TRBV28|TRBJ2-7
CASRDQTGWYEQYF
TGTGCCAGCAGGGACCAGACAGGGTGGTACGAGCAGTACTTC
>-|-|TRBV20-1|TRBJ2-3
CCARERGGGYTDTQYF
TGCTGTGCTAGAGAGAGGGGAGGGGGCTATACTGATACGCAGTATTTT
>-|-|TRBV12-3/TRBV12-4|TRBJ2-1
CASGRSEQFF
TGTGCCAGCGGACGTAGCGAGCAGTTCTTC
>many|-|TRBV9|TRBJ2-5
CASSVSPAGRKETQYF
TGTGCCAGCAGCGTAAGTCCAGCGGGCCGAAAAGAGACCCAGTACTTC
>-|-|TRBV5-5|TRBJ2-6
CASSPRPRGSGANVLTF
TGTGCCAGCAGCCCGCGGCCCAGGGGATCTGGGGCCAACGTCCTGACTTTC
>-|-|TRBV12-3/TRBV12-4|TRBJ1-2
CASSSDGYGYTF
TGTGCCAGCAGTTCGGACGGTTATGGCTACACCTTC
>-|-|TRBV30|TRBJ1-5
CAWRLTGSNQPQHF
TGTGCCTGGAGGCTAACAGGGAGCAATCAGCCCCAGCATTTT
>-|-|TRBV5-1|TRBJ2-7
CASTRSTGNYEQYF
TGCGCCAGCACACGCAGCACAGGGAACTACGAGCAGTACTTC
>-|-|TRBV3-1|TRBJ2-7
CASSQGGPTLF
TGTGCCAGCAGCCAAGGGGGGCCAACCCTCTTC